These 13 T cell receptor beta chains came from one sample sequenced in a study of T cell responses to AZD1222 COVID-19 vaccine. Only in-frame clones appear in the TCRdb table, and some are missing; sequencing was by immunoSEQ multiplex PCR. Counted here are around 120,000 clones, around 92% occurring once; the ten biggest clones make up 14% to 15%. The sample in question was peripheral blood, obtained on day 0 of AZD1222 vaccination. These receptors originate from an adult in good health.

The rearrangement uses TRBV12-3 or TRBV12-4 and TRBJ1-1; the D is unclear. The V end lost 8 bases, the J end lost 6 bases, and 16 bases lay between the germline ends. The CDR3 covers 13 residues. DNA of the CDR3: TGTGCCAGCGGAGTTTATGGGGTTCCTGAAGCTTTCTTT. It codes for CASGVYGVPEAFF.

The chain employs TRBV14 and TRBJ2-5; perhaps D is TRBD1 or TRBD2 (5 bases each). The V end lost 0 bases, the J end lost 7 bases, and 12 bases lay between the germline ends. Germline values: CDR1 SGHDN, CDR2 FVKESK. The CDR3 runs to 14 residues. This CDR3 is CASSQEGPGGTQYF. The CDR3 DNA reads as TGTGCCAGCAGCCAAGAGGGACCGGGCGGGACCCAGTACTTC.

V usage is TRBV28 and J usage is TRBJ1-2; 9 bases match TRBD1. In germline, CDR1 is MDHEN, CDR2 SYDVKM. The V segment lost 7 bases and the J segment 7 bases; nucleotides outside the gene matches: 10. The CDR3 totals 14 residues. CDR3 loop: CASTSGQGQRGYTF. CDR3 DNA: TGTGCCAGCACCTCGGGACAGGGCCAACGTGGCTACACCTTC.

The chain carries TRBV10-3 and TRBJ1-2; TRBD1 matches 9 bases. CDR1 is ENHRY and CDR2 is SYGVKD in the germline V gene. The junction had 11 bases not matched to a gene; V was cut back by 1 base and J by 8 bases. The CDR3 is 16 residues long. The chain's CDR3 is CAISELGTGQHRGYTF. As DNA, the CDR3 is TGTGCCATCAGTGAGTTGGGGACAGGGCAACATCGGGGCTACACCTTC.

This chain connects TRBV2 to TRBJ2-2; D call uncertain. V was cut by 4 bases and J by 2 bases, with 11 bases left in between. The length of the CDR3 is 15 residues. CDR1 and CDR2 (germline): SNHLY, FYNNEI. CDR3 loop: CASSVSLANTGELFF. In DNA form, the CDR3 reads TGTGCCAGCAGTGTCTCCCTTGCTAACACCGGGGAGCTGTTTTTT.

The chain carries TRBV9 and TRBJ1-2, with 7 nucleotides matching TRBD1. V shed 2 bases, J shed 3 bases, and the junction held 10 bases outside the gene matches. This CDR3 has 16 amino acids. Germline CDR1 and CDR2: SGDLS and YYNGEE. The CDR3 coding sequence is TGTGCCAGCAGCGTGGACAAAACCGGGACAGACTATGGCTACACCTTC. Encoded protein: CASSVDKTGTDYGYTF.

The table lists this clone with a few counts. The chain joins TRBV19 to TRBJ2-7; no reliable D call. Germline values: CDR1 LNHDA, CDR2 SQIVND (reference sequence). V dropped 5 bases and J dropped 0 bases, with 11 bases sitting between them. CDR3 size: 14 residues. CDR3 sequence reads: CASSLRHLSYEQYF. The CDR3 region has the DNA TGTGCCAGTAGTCTGAGGCACCTCTCCTACGAGCAGTACTTC.

V is TRBV2 and J is TRBJ1-6; D ambiguous. Germline CDR1 SNHLY, CDR2 FYNNEI. The CDR3 is 13 amino acids. The V gene lost 3 bases and the J gene lost 8 bases, with 8 bases spanning the gap. As DNA, the CDR3 is TGTGCCAGCAGTGATTACGGAGATTCACCCCTCCACTTT. It codes for CASSDYGDSPLHF.

The chain couples TRBV28 to TRBJ1-1; tentative D call: TRBD1 (5 bases). CDR3 length equals 13 residues. Germline V CDR1 and CDR2: MDHEN, SYDVKM. The V and J ends lost 5 bases and 6 bases respectively, with 13 bases between them. The CDR3 nucleotides are TGTGCCAGCAGTCCCCCAGGGTCTTCTGAAGCTTTCTTT. Protein product: CASSPPGSSEAFF.

The chain couples TRBV9 to TRBJ2-3; 7 bases align to TRBD2. The germline V gene encodes CDR1 SGDLS and CDR2 YYNGEE. V was pared by 0 bases and J by 3 bases, with 4 bases of the junction left unmatched. There are 15 residues in the CDR3. The CDR3 sequence: CASSVEAGRTDTQYF. DNA for the CDR3: TGTGCCAGCAGCGTAGAAGCGGGGAGGACAGATACGCAGTATTTT.

This chain joins TRBV5-1 and TRBJ2-3; D is perhaps TRBD1 (5 bases). The CDR3 covers 14 residues. V lost 1 base and J 3 bases, leaving 9 bases between the germline ends. Germline values: CDR1 SGHRS, CDR2 YFSETQ. The CDR3 loop reads CASSLRGVTDTQYF. CDR3 sequence (DNA): TGCGCCAGCAGCTTGAGGGGTGTGACAGATACGCAGTATTTT.

This chain links TRBV16 with TRBJ1-2; TRBD1 matches 10 bases. The germline V gene encodes CDR1 KGHSY and CDR2 FQNENV. The ends lost 0 bases at V and 6 bases at J; junction bases unmatched: 4. The CDR3 is 15 amino acids. This CDR3 reads CASSQSGGTGDGYTF. The CDR3 region has the DNA TGTGCCAGCAGCCAATCTGGAGGGACAGGGGATGGCTACACCTTC.

This rearrangement joins TRBV15 to TRBJ1-1; 7 bases match TRBD1. The CDR3 covers 16 residues. Germline assignment: CDR1 LNHNV and CDR2 YYDKDF (reference sequence). Trimming took 0 bases from V and 5 from J; bases not matched to a gene: 9. CDR3 bases: TGTGCCACCAGCAGAGATCGGGCCAGGGGGGTAACTGAAGCTTTCTTT. It codes for CATSRDRARGVTEAFF.